The sample holds a few counts of the clone carrying this T cell receptor beta chain. Its specificity is not known. This entry is derived from a study of cytomegalovirus exposure and HLA in healthy donors. Points from the study as a whole: Most subjects' HLA-A and HLA-B alleles were reportedly predicted from TCR beta sequences. It was confirmed in vitro that a few of the CMV-associated chains were specific for CMV antigens. Later on, an analysis showed TCR association rates differing by HLA locus, with DRB1 the most and HLA-C the fewest.

PCR amplification relied on 60 Vbeta primers (plus 13 Jbeta primers). Generated by immunoSEQ multiplex PCR, the TCRdb table keeps only in-frame clones and is missing some. The profile shows about 120,000 clones, 75% to 90% of them singletons. The V end was cut by 5 bases, the J end by 8 bases, with 12 bases between. CDR1 is MNHNS, CDR2 SASEGT, per germline. The CDR3 consists of 12 residues. Specimen: PBMCs. The gene calls are TRBV6-1 and TRBJ1-2; D possibly corresponds to TRBD1 (5 bases). The receptor's source is a man aged 35 to 55 in good health and CMV-seronegative. For the CDR3, the DNA is TGTGCCAGCAGTTTGGACAAAGTCGGCTACACCTTC. Translating it yields CASSLDKVGYTF.